Presented here are 18 T cell receptor beta chains from one specimen sequenced in a study of shared clonotypes between healthy human individuals. Clones were read by immunoSEQ multiplex PCR, and TCRdb kept only the in-frame ones, dropping some. This table holds 550,000 to 750,000 clones, 92% found once. CD45RO-negative, CCR7-selected cells formed the naive CD8 fraction, which excluded terminally differentiated effector memory CD45RA+ cells. The sequencing input was naive CD8+ T cells sorted from blood. The receptor source for this set is a man between 25 and 39 years old in good health.

CDR3 sequence reads: CASSTSGDEQYF. The CDR3 nucleotides are TGCGCCAGCAGCACCAGTGGCGACGAGCAGTACTTC. The chain employs TRBV5-1 and TRBJ2-7; D is unclear. V dropped 4 bases and J dropped 5 bases, with 10 bases sitting between them. This CDR3 has 12 residues. In germline, CDR1 is SGHRS, CDR2 YFSETQ.

The chain uses TRBV7-2 and TRBJ1-1; TRBD1 agrees at 10 bases. J gave up 4 bases and V 4 bases, and 6 bases lay outside the gene matches. The germline gives CDR1 SGHTA, CDR2 FQGNSA. The CDR3 runs to 15 residues. The CDR3 region is CASSSAGTGVTEAFF. In DNA, the CDR3 is TGTGCCAGCAGCTCCGCCGGGACAGGGGTCACTGAAGCTTTCTTT.

The chain couples TRBV7-9 to TRBJ1-4, with a possible D match to TRBD1 (5 bases). V dropped 5 bases and J dropped 0 bases, with 22 bases sitting between them. The CDR3 contains 19 residues. Germline-derived CDR1 and CDR2 are SEHNR and FQNEAQ (reference sequence). CDR3 nucleotides: TGTGCCAGCAGCCAACAGGTCGTCGGGTCCATAACAACTAATGAAAAACTGTTTTTT. It translates to CASSQQVVGSITTNEKLFF.

The J gene is TRBJ2-7, the V gene TRBV14; 7 bases are a match to TRBD2. CDR3 length: 19 amino acids. J gave up 4 bases and V 1 base, and 19 bases lay outside the gene matches. CDR1 and CDR2 (germline): SGHDN, FVKESK. The CDR3: CASSQVPIKFPSGIYEQYF. The DNA for the CDR3 is TGTGCCAGCAGCCAAGTACCTATTAAATTTCCTAGCGGAATTTACGAGCAGTACTTC.

The V and J genes are TRBV7-9 and TRBJ1-5; 9 nucleotides agree with TRBD1. This CDR3 has 15 residues. Germline CDR1 SEHNR, CDR2 FQNEAQ (reference sequence). Germline trimming cut 5 bases from V and 6 bases from J; bases unmatched to any gene: 8. The DNA for the CDR3 is TGTGCCAGCAGCGCCTCGACAGGGGGTGGTCAGCCCCAGCATTTT. It is translated as CASSASTGGGQPQHF.

The V call is TRBV7-9, the J call TRBJ2-1; 8 positions match TRBD1. Germline CDR1 reads SEHNR; CDR2 reads FQNEAQ (reference sequence). CDR3 length: 16 amino acids. With 4 bases clipped from V and 6 bases from J, the junction kept 11 bases outside the gene matches. The chain's CDR3 is CASSSPTGVIGNEQFF. The CDR3 nucleotides are TGTGCCAGCAGCTCTCCGACAGGGGTTATTGGCAATGAGCAGTTCTTC.

The chain uses TRBV5-6 and TRBJ2-2; 10 bases match TRBD1. The CDR3 spans 15 residues. After removal of 3 bases from V and 5 bases from J, the junction contained 4 bases not matched to a gene. Germline CDR1 SGHDT, CDR2 YYEEEE. CDR3 region: CASSYGTGVTGELFF. In nucleotides, the CDR3 is TGTGCCAGCAGCTACGGGACAGGGGTGACCGGGGAGCTGTTTTTT.

The table lists this clone with a count of one. This chain joins TRBV7-9 and TRBJ2-5, with a possible D match to TRBD1 (6 bases). The V end was cut by 0 bases, the J end by 0 bases, with 8 bases between. Germline assignment: CDR1 SEHNR and CDR2 FQNEAQ (reference sequence). This CDR3 is built from 15 residues. In DNA form, the CDR3 reads TGTGCCAGCAGCTTAGCTCAGGGGCACCAAGAGACCCAGTACTTC. Encoded protein: CASSLAQGHQETQYF.

The CDR3 region has the DNA TGTGCCAGCTCACTTTTGTCGGGACTAGAATTGAGTACAGATACGCAGTATTTT. This sequence encodes CASSLLSGLELSTDTQYF. The chain employs TRBV18 and TRBJ2-3, with 8 positions matching TRBD2. The CDR3 loop spans 18 amino acids. CDR1 is KGHSH and CDR2 is LQKENI in the germline V gene. V lost 4 bases to trimming and J lost 3 bases; unmatched junction nucleotides: 15.

V and J are TRBV4-1 and TRBJ2-3; D tentatively reads TRBD1 or TRBD2 (5 bases each). The CDR3 loop spans 16 amino acids. Germline V lookup: CDR1 MGHRA, CDR2 YSYEKL. Deletions cut 5 bases from V and 0 bases from J, with 15 bases between. The CDR3, as DNA: TGCGCCAGCAGCTACCTACCGGGACCAAGCACAGATACGCAGTATTTT. This codes for CASSYLPGPSTDTQYF.

V and J are TRBV27 and TRBJ1-2, with D uncertain. V dropped 5 bases and J dropped 2 bases, with 15 bases sitting between them. The CDR3 extends over 15 amino acids. The germline V gene encodes CDR1 MNHEY and CDR2 SMNVEV (reference sequence). CDR3 sequence reads: CASSLRHPQNYGYTF. The CDR3 DNA reads TGTGCCAGCAGTCTAAGACACCCTCAGAACTATGGCTACACCTTC.

The rearrangement links TRBV29-1 to TRBJ2-3; D perhaps matches TRBD2 (6 bases). The CDR3 is made up of 16 amino acids. Germline lookup yields CDR1 SQVTM and CDR2 ANQGSEA. Trimming shortened V by 0 bases and J by 1 base, and 14 bases separated the two germline ends. CDR3 in amino acids: CSVEEFWREGTDTQYF. Here the CDR3 DNA reads TGCAGCGTTGAAGAGTTTTGGCGGGAAGGCACAGATACGCAGTATTTT.

This chain joins TRBV6-4 and TRBJ2-7, with TRBD1 identical over 8 bases. The ends lost 5 bases at V and 3 bases at J; junction bases unmatched: 9. The CDR3 runs to 15 residues. Germline assignment: CDR1 MRHNA and CDR2 SNTAGT. The CDR3, as DNA: TGTGCCAGCAGTTTACAAGGACAGGGAGGCTACGAGCAGTACTTC. Protein sequence: CASSLQGQGGYEQYF.

The CDR3 region is CATSRVGAGLEDNEQFF. DNA for the CDR3: TGTGCCACCAGCAGAGTGGGGGCGGGACTAGAGGACAATGAGCAGTTCTTC. The genes are TRBV15 and TRBJ2-1; 8 positions match TRBD2. The CDR3 has 17 residues. From germline, CDR1 is LNHNV and CDR2 YYDKDF (reference sequence). The trim removed 1 base at V and 5 bases at J, leaving 10 bases unmatched.

This chain uses TRBV29-1 with TRBJ1-4, with TRBD1 identical over 10 bases. Germline V CDR1 and CDR2: SQVTM, ANQGSEA. The CDR3 length is 15 residues. Trimming cost V 2 bases and J 7 bases; bases outside gene matches: 7. The CDR3 sequence is CSVEQTGGGREKLFF. The CDR3 nucleotides read TGCAGCGTTGAACAGACAGGGGGCGGGCGTGAAAAACTGTTTTTT.

The CDR3 nucleotides are TGTGCCAGCAGCAAAAATTGGGGGCATTGTGGGCTTCTCAACGAGCAGTACTTC. Its protein is CASSKNWGHCGLLNEQYF. The rearrangement uses TRBV21-1 and TRBJ2-7; the table's D gene call, TRBD1, was not cross checked with the DNA. TRBV21-1 is noted as a pseudogene. The CDR3 is 18 residues long.

The chain employs TRBV10-1 and TRBJ2-3, with TRBD2 identical over 12 bases. Germline V gene data show CDR1 as WNHNN and CDR2 as SYGVQD (reference sequence). The CDR3 loop spans 16 amino acids. Losses at the gene ends were 3 bases for V and 4 bases for J; bases not matched to a gene: 5. The CDR3 loop reads CASSDSTSGGADTQYF. CDR3 DNA sequence: TGCGCCAGCAGTGATTCGACTAGCGGGGGTGCAGATACGCAGTATTTT.

The rearrangement links TRBV15 to TRBJ1-4; possibly TRBD1 for D (5 bases). The ends were cut back, 6 bases at V and 0 bases at J, with 11 bases in the middle. The CDR3 covers 15 residues. Germline CDR1 is LNHNV and CDR2 is YYDKDF (reference sequence). CDR3 amino acids: CATRKDTSTNEKLFF. DNA for the CDR3: TGTGCCACCAGAAAGGACACATCAACTAATGAAAAACTGTTTTTT.